This T cell receptor beta chain originates from a study of T cell responses to AZD1222 COVID-19 vaccine. Findings and caveats of the study: Spike was spanned by vaccine-associated CD4 TCRs, which were dominant at 160-218 and 743-854. The donor group comprised mostly white British people and more females; the analysis possibly underestimated clonal diversity.

Clones were read by immunoSEQ multiplex PCR, and TCRdb kept only the in-frame ones, dropping some. The table lists 95,000 to 150,000 clones, 70% to 90% of them singletons. This clone occurred once. As yet, its antigen is unknown. The CDR3 totals 14 residues. Looked up from germline, CDR1 is LNHDA and CDR2 is SQIVND (reference sequence). The ends were cut back, 2 bases at V and 9 bases at J, with 14 bases in the middle. The source of this sequence is an adult in good health. The rearrangement joins TRBV19 to TRBJ2-1; D is undetermined. The specimen was peripheral blood, collected on day 0 of AZD1222 vaccination. CDR3 sequence (DNA): TGTGCCAGTAGTATAAATAGCCCGCACCGTGAGCAGTTCTTC. Encoded protein: CASSINSPHREQFF.